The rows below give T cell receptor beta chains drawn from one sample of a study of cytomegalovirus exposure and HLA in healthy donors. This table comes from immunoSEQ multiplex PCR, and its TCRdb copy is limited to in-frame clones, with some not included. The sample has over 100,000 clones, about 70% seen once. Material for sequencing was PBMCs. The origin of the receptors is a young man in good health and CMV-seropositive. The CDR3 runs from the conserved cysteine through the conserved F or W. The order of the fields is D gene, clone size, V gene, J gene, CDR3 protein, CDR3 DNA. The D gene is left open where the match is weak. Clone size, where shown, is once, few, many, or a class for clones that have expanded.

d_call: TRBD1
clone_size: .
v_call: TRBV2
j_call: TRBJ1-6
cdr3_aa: CASSAQGARGSPLHF
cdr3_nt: TGTGCCAGCAGTGCGCAGGGGGCGCGAGGTTCACCCCTCCACTTT

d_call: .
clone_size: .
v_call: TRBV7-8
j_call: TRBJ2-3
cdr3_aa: CASSLSGTQYF
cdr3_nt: TGTGCCAGCAGCTTATCCGGTACGCAGTATTTT

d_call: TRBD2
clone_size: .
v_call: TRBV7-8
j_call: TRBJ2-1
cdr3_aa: CASRLAGGFNEQFF
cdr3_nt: TGTGCCAGCAGACTAGCGGGGGGATTCAATGAGCAGTTCTTC

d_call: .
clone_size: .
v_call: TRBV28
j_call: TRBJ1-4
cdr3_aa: CASSLPRGNEKLFF
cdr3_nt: TGTGCCAGCAGTTTACCCCGGGGTAATGAAAAACTGTTTTTT

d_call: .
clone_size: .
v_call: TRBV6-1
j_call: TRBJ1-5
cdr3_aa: CASSDAFQASNQPQHF
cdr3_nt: TGTGCCAGCAGTGACGCCTTTCAGGCTAGCAATCAGCCCCAGCATTTT

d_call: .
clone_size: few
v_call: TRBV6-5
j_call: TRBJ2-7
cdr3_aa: CASSLLDSAHEQYF
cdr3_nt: TGTGCCAGCAGCTTACTCGATTCCGCCCACGAGCAGTACTTC

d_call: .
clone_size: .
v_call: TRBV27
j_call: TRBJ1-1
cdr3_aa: CASSLSPWGLTEAFF
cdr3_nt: TGTGCCAGCAGTTTGTCTCCCTGGGGGCTCACTGAAGCTTTCTTT

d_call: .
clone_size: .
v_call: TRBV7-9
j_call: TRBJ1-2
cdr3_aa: CASSLVTGGGYTF
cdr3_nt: TGTGCCAGCAGCTTAGTTACGGGCGGGGGCTACACCTTC

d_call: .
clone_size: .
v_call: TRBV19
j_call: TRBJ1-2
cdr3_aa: CASTRTGANYGYTF
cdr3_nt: TGTGCCAGTACCCGGACGGGGGCTAACTATGGCTACACCTTC

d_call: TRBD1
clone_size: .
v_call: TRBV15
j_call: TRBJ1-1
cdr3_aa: CATSREGASFDTEAFF
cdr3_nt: TGTGCCACCAGCAGGGAGGGGGCAAGTTTCGACACTGAAGCTTTCTTT

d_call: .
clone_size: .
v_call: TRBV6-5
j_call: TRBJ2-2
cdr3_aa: CASSYDVTPGELFF
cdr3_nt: TGTGCCAGCAGTTACGATGTGACTCCCGGGGAGCTGTTTTTT

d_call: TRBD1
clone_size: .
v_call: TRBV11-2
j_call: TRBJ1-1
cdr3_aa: CASSLGTGLMNTEAFF
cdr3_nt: TGTGCCAGCAGCTTGGGGACAGGGTTGATGAACACTGAAGCTTTCTTT

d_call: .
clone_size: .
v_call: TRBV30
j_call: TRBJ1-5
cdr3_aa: CAWSVDSPYQPQHF
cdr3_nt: TGTGCCTGGAGTGTGGACAGCCCCTATCAGCCCCAGCATTTT

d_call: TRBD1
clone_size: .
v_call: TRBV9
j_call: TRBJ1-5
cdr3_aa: CASSGGGQGDGQPQHF
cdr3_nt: TGTGCCAGCAGCGGGGGAGGACAGGGGGACGGACAGCCCCAGCATTTT

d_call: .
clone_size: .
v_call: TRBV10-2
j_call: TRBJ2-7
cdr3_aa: CASSGPPGEPLVAYEQYF
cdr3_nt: TGCGCCAGCAGTGGACCTCCGGGAGAACCCCTCGTCGCCTACGAGCAGTACTTC

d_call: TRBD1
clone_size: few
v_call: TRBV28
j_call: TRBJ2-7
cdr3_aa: CASSPPGTGPYEQYF
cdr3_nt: TGTGCCAGCAGTCCACCCGGGACAGGGCCATACGAGCAGTACTTC

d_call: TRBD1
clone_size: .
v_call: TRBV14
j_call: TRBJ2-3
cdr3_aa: CASSQQGAKNADTQYF
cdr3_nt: TGTGCCAGCAGCCAACAGGGGGCTAAAAACGCAGATACGCAGTATTTT

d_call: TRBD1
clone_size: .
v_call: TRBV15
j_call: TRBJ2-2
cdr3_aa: CATSRLDRANTGELFF
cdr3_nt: TGTGCCACCAGCAGGTTGGACAGGGCGAACACCGGGGAGCTGTTTTTT

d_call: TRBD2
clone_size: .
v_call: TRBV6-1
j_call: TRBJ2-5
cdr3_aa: CASSGLTSGGETQYF
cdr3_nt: TGTGCCAGCAGTGGCTTGACTAGCGGGGGAGAGACCCAGTACTTC

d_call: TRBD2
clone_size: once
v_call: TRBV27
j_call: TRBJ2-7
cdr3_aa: CASSLLAGRLGQYF
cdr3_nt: TGTGCCAGCAGTCTTCTAGCGGGGAGGTTAGGGCAGTACTTC

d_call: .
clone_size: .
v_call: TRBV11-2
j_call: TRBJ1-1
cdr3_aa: CASSLTGTGYIAKAFF
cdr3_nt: TGTGCCAGCAGCTTAACAGGGACGGGTTACATCGCGAAAGCTTTCTTT

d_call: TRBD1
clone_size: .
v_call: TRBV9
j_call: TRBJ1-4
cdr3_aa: CASSGGGTGGGLEEKLFF
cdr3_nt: TGTGCCAGCAGCGGGGGGGGGACAGGGGGCGGACTTGAGGAAAAACTGTTTTTT

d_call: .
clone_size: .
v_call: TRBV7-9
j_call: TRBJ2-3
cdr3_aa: CASSLRGSGADTQYF
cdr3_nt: TGTGCCAGCAGCTTAAGGGGGTCGGGCGCAGATACGCAGTATTTT

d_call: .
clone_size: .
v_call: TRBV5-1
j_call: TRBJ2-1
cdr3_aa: CASSFPGDSNEQFF
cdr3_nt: TGCGCCAGCAGCTTCCCAGGGGATTCCAATGAGCAGTTCTTC

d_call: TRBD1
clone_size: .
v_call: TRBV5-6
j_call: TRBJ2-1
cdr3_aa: CASSNRDRAFNEQFF
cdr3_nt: TGTGCCAGCAGCAACCGGGACAGGGCCTTCAATGAGCAGTTCTTC

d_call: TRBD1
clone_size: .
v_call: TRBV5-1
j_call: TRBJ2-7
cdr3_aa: CASSTWTGAGEQYF
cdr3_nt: TGCGCCAGCAGCACATGGACAGGGGCGGGCGAGCAGTACTTC

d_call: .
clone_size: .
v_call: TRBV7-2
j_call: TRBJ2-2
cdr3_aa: CASSYRAGTGELFF
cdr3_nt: TGTGCCAGCAGCTACAGGGCAGGCACCGGGGAGCTGTTTTTT

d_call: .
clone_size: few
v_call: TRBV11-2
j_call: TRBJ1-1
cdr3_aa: CASSLGSSSSEAFF
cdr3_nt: TGTGCCAGCAGTCTGGGGAGCTCGTCGTCGGAAGCTTTCTTT

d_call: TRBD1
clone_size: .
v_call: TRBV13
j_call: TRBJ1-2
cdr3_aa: CASSLGPQGDYGYTF
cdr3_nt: TGTGCCAGCAGCTTAGGGCCTCAGGGGGACTATGGCTACACCTTC

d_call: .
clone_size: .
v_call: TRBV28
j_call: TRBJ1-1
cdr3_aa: CASSLGGARTEAFF
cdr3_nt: TGTGCCAGCAGTTTAGGGGGGGCGCGGACTGAAGCTTTCTTT

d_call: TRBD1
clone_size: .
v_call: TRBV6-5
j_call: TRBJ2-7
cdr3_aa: CASSYSPDRAVYEQYF
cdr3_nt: TGTGCCAGCAGTTACTCGCCTGACAGGGCGGTCTACGAGCAGTACTTC

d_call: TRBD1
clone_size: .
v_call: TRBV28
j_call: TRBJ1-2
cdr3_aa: CASSLSGQGYGYTF
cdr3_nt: TGTGCCAGCAGTTTATCGGGACAGGGTTATGGCTACACCTTC